This paragraph covers one TCR beta chain sequence. The repertoire was sequenced with immunoSEQ multiplex PCR; TCRdb's copy has only in-frame clones and lacks some. The sample carries around 2.1 million clones, roughly 91% recorded once. This entry belongs to a study of shared clonotypes between healthy human individuals. CD45RO-negative, CCR7-selected cells formed the naive CD8 fraction, which excluded terminally differentiated effector memory CD45RA+ cells. The CDR3 is made up of 18 amino acids. Trimming took off 5 bases at V and 0 bases at J, with 20 bases between the two ends. Germline loops: CDR1 LGHNA, CDR2 YNFKEQ.

The sample consisted of naive CD8+ T cells from PBMCs. This clonotype originated in a man aged 18 to 29 in good health. Some clones in this sample may be carry-over from other donors' samples. This chain connects TRBV4-2 to TRBJ1-5; D ambiguous. CDR3 sequence (DNA): TGTGCCAGCAGCTACGTAGCGTCTGGGGTTGATAGCAATCAGCCCCAGCATTTT. Translated, it gives CASSYVASGVDSNQPQHF.